This T cell receptor (beta chain) was obtained from a study of blood T cell repertoires in COVID-19. Generated by immunoSEQ multiplex PCR, the TCRdb table keeps only in-frame clones and is missing some. The data show around 75,000 clones, more than 70% seen once. The TCR sequence derives from a human donor in a cohort sampled during active COVID-19. Sequenced: peripheral blood.

Here the CDR3 DNA reads TGTGCCAGCAGTGAACCACAGGGCCTAGCGGCTACAGATACGCAGTATTTT. This translates into CASSEPQGLAATDTQYF. This chain links TRBV25-1 with TRBJ2-3; D perhaps matches TRBD2 (7 bases). V lost 2 bases, J lost 3 bases, and 18 bases lay in between. Germline V gene lookup returns CDR1 MGHDK and CDR2 SYGVNS. The CDR3 is 17 amino acids. Full variable domain (remainder filled in from reference TRBV25-1 and TRBJ2-3): EADIYQTPRYLVIGTGKKITLECSQTMGHDKMYWYQQDPGMELHLIHYSYGVNSTEKGDLSSESTVSRIRTEHFPLTLESARPSHTSQYLCASSEPQGLAATDTQYFGPGTRLTVL.